Listed here are 22 T cell receptor beta chains from one sample, sequenced in a study of cytomegalovirus exposure and HLA in healthy donors. 13 Jbeta primers and 60 Vbeta primers were used for the PCR. Here immunoSEQ multiplex PCR was the method, and the copy in TCRdb shows in-frame clones only, minus some. Of 200,000 or so clones listed, 84% are singletons. The specimen was PBMCs. The receptors here all came from a boy aged 5-17 years in good health and CMV-seronegative.

V usage is TRBV2 and J usage is TRBJ2-5; 7 bases map to TRBD1. Matching the DNA end better, TRBJ2-7 makes the J call doubtful. Germline-derived CDR1 and CDR2 are SNHLY and FYNNEI. The CDR3 consists of 13 residues. Written as DNA, the CDR3 is TGTGCCAGCAGTAGGGACAGTTACTACGAGCAGTACTTC. Translating gives CASSRDSYYEQYF.

The chain is built from TRBV27 and TRBJ2-2, with D possibly matching TRBD2 (6 bases). The CDR3 has 15 residues. Germline assignment: CDR1 MNHEY and CDR2 SMNVEV (reference sequence). V was trimmed by 5 bases and J by 1 base, leaving 11 bases between them. The CDR3: CASSRGWGNTGELFF. The CDR3 DNA reads as TGTGCCAGCAGTCGGGGGTGGGGGAACACCGGGGAGCTGTTTTTT.

This chain connects TRBV2 to TRBJ2-7; perhaps TRBD1 as D (5 bases). The CDR3 length is 13 residues. Germline CDR1 and CDR2: SNHLY and FYNNEI. Trimming cost V 4 bases and J 0 bases, with 7 bases left between them. The CDR3 region is CASSGDSSYEQYF. CDR3 DNA sequence: TGTGCCAGCAGTGGTGACAGCTCCTACGAGCAGTACTTC.

This chain joins TRBV30 and TRBJ2-5; TRBD2 matches 7 bases. CDR3 size: 12 residues. CDR1 and CDR2 (germline): GTSNPN, SVGIG (reference sequence). V trimming: 2 bases; J trimming: 4 bases; junction bases outside the gene matches: 1. For the CDR3, the DNA is TGTGCCTGGAGTCCGGGAGGAGAGACCCAGTACTTC. It translates to CAWSPGGETQYF.

This clone turned up a few times. The chain has TRBV5-6 and TRBJ2-1; D gene ambiguous. CDR1 and CDR2 from the germline V gene are SGHDT and YYEEEE. V shed 0 bases and J shed 0 bases, with 13 bases lying between them. CDR3 length equals 17 residues. CDR3 DNA: TGTGCCAGCAGCTTGGCCGTGTGGGCAGCCTCCTACAATGAGCAGTTCTTC. As protein: CASSLAVWAASYNEQFF. Variable domain in full (rest from reference TRBV5-6 and TRBJ2-1): DAGVTQSPTHLIKTRGQQVTLRCSPKSGHDTVSWYQQALGQGPQFIFQYYEEEERQRGNFPDRFSGHQFPNYSSELNVNALLLGDSALYLCASSLAVWAASYNEQFFGPGTRLTVL.

The chain combines TRBV29-1 with TRBJ1-1, with 10 bases aligning to TRBD1. This CDR3 is 13 amino acids long. The V and J ends lost 7 bases and 6 bases, in that order; junction bases with no gene match: 8. The germline V gene has CDR1 SQVTM and CDR2 ANQGSEA. The CDR3 DNA reads as TGCAGCGGGTGGACAGGGGGTCTGTCTGAAGCTTTCTTT. Its translation is CSGWTGGLSEAFF.

The chain recombines TRBV4-3 with TRBJ2-2, with TRBD2 matching 8 bases. There are 16 residues in the CDR3. Germline-derived CDR1 and CDR2 are LGHNA and YSLEER. Germline trimming cut 1 base from V and 1 base from J; bases unmatched to any gene: 2. CDR3 sequence: CASSQVLAGNTGELFF. CDR3 nucleotides: TGCGCCAGCAGCCAAGTCCTAGCGGGGAACACCGGGGAGCTGTTTTTT.

V gene TRBV10-1 combines with J gene TRBJ1-5; D is ambiguous. Germline CDR1 reads WNHNN; CDR2 reads SYGVQD (reference sequence). This CDR3 comprises 13 residues. V lost 2 bases and J 3 bases, leaving 5 bases between the germline ends. Here the CDR3 reads CASSEGLNQPQHF. In DNA, the CDR3 is TGCGCCAGCAGTGAGGGGCTCAATCAGCCCCAGCATTTT.

The chain uses TRBV7-6 and TRBJ1-4; a weak D match, TRBD1 (6 bases). The CDR3 has 13 residues. Germline CDR1 SGHVS, CDR2 FNYEAQ. The V gene lost 6 bases and the J gene lost 7 bases, with 12 bases spanning the gap. The CDR3 DNA follows: TGTGCCAGCAGAAGGATAGGGGGTGAAAAACTGTTTTTT. It specifies CASRRIGGEKLFF. Filled out from reference TRBV7-6 and TRBJ1-4, the complete variable domain reads GAGVSQSPRYKVTKRGQDVALRCDPISGHVSLYWYRQALGQGPEFLTYFNYEAQQDKSGLPNDRFSAERPEGSISTLTIQRTEQRDSAMYRCASRRIGGEKLFFGSGTQLSVL.

The rearrangement uses TRBV10-1 and TRBJ1-2; a possible D gene is TRBD1 (5 bases). V was trimmed by 1 base and J by 5 bases, leaving 8 bases between them. From germline, CDR1 is WNHNN and CDR2 SYGVQD (reference sequence). The CDR3 totals 13 residues. CDR3 DNA: TGCGCCAGCAGTGAGTTTACAGGTTATGGCTACACCTTC. This encodes CASSEFTGYGYTF.

The sample holds a few counts of this clone. The chain uses TRBV5-6 and TRBJ2-7, with TRBD2 matching over 7 bases. The V gene's germline CDR1 is SGHDT and CDR2 YYEEEE. With 0 bases clipped from V and 2 bases from J, the junction kept 5 bases outside the gene matches. This CDR3 comprises 15 residues. The CDR3 DNA reads as TGTGCCAGCAGCTTGGGATTTGGGGGGGCCTACGAGCAGTACTTC. Its translation: CASSLGFGGAYEQYF.

This sequence joins TRBV7-2 and TRBJ1-5; D ambiguous. Germline CDR1 SGHTA, CDR2 FQGNSA. The V and J ends lost 1 base and 3 bases respectively, with 16 bases between them. This CDR3 is 17 amino acids long. CDR3 sequence (DNA): TGTGCCAGCAGCTTAGTAAACAACGCGCGGGTCAATCAGCCCCAGCATTTT. It specifies CASSLVNNARVNQPQHF.

The chain has TRBV19 and TRBJ1-2; a possible D gene is TRBD1 (5 bases). Trimming pared 4 bases from V and 0 bases from J, leaving 15 bases between. The CDR3 has 16 amino acids. CDR1 and CDR2 from the germline V gene are LNHDA and SQIVND (reference sequence). The CDR3, as DNA: TGTGCCAGTAGTACCACCGACAGTGAGCCTAACTATGGCTACACCTTC. Translating gives CASSTTDSEPNYGYTF.

The chain couples TRBV6-5 to TRBJ1-1; a weak D match, TRBD1 (6 bases). This CDR3 has 13 amino acids. Germline CDR1 reads MNHEY; CDR2 reads SVGAGI. V lost 6 bases and J 4 bases, leaving 12 bases between the germline ends. Here the CDR3 reads CASRQQGPTEAFF. CDR3 coding DNA: TGTGCCAGCAGACAACAGGGACCCACTGAAGCTTTCTTT.

The chain couples TRBV21-1 to TRBJ2-3; TRBD2 is the table's D call and was not checked against the DNA. TRBV21-1 is assigned pseudogene status. This CDR3 has 15 residues. CDR3 residues: CARLSGGRSSDTQYF. The CDR3 region has the DNA TGTGCCAGACTCTCGGGGGGGCGGAGTTCAGATACGCAGTATTTT.

This clone is a singleton in its sample. The chain links TRBV9 to TRBJ1-2; D is undetermined. Deletions cut 0 bases from V and 8 bases from J, with 11 bases between. The CDR3 runs 13 residues. Germline V lookup: CDR1 SGDLS, CDR2 YYNGEE. In nucleotides, the CDR3 is TGTGCCAGCAGCGTAGGAACCAGTATCGGCTACACCTTC. Protein product: CASSVGTSIGYTF.

CDR3 nucleotide sequence: TGTGCCATCAGTGCCCGGGGGGGGGATGGCAGCGGATCACCCCTCCACTTT. Residues: CAISARGGDGSGSPLHF. The chain uses TRBV10-3 and TRBJ1-6; D possibly corresponds to TRBD1 (5 bases). With 4 bases removed from V and 10 bases from J, the gap between germline ends came to 23 bases. Germline CDR1 ENHRY, CDR2 SYGVKD. The CDR3 has 17 residues.

J is TRBJ1-3 and V is TRBV5-1, with 7 bases matching TRBD1. The CDR3 spans 18 residues. The germline CDR1 and CDR2 sequences are SGHRS and YFSETQ. Trimming at V came to 0 bases and at J to 10 bases, leaving 19 bases not matched to a gene. The DNA of the CDR3 is TGCGCCAGCAGCTTGGCCTCTATGGGACAGTCTCGTACGGCGACCATATATTTT. Protein product: CASSLASMGQSRTATIYF.

The chain recombines TRBV30 with TRBJ1-5; tentative D call: TRBD1 (5 bases). The ends were cut back, 2 bases at V and 4 bases at J, with 9 bases in the middle. Germline V gives CDR1 GTSNPN, CDR2 SVGIG (reference sequence). This CDR3 is built from 13 residues. Here the CDR3 reads CAWSLQDNQPQHF. The CDR3 nucleotides read TGTGCCTGGAGTCTACAGGATAATCAGCCCCAGCATTTT. Supplemented by reference TRBV30 and TRBJ1-5, the full variable domain reads SQTIHQWPATLVQPVGSPLSLECTVEGTSNPNLYWYRQAAGRGLQLLFYSVGIGQISSEVPQNLSASRPQDRQFILSSKKLLLSDSGFYLCAWSLQDNQPQHFGDGTRLSIL.

This sequence joins TRBV11-2 and TRBJ2-2; 11 bases map to TRBD2. V dropped 4 bases and J dropped 5; count of bases not matched to a gene: 12. This CDR3 spans 18 amino acids. Germline CDR1 and CDR2: SGHAT and FQNNGV. In DNA, the CDR3 is TGTGCCAGCAGCTCCCCATCCCGGCTAGCGGGGGGTACCGGGGAGCTGTTTTTT. It translates to CASSSPSRLAGGTGELFF.

This chain uses TRBV5-1 with TRBJ2-6, with TRBD1 matching over 9 bases. J gave up 0 bases and V 4 bases, and 5 bases lay outside the gene matches. Germline V gives CDR1 SGHRS, CDR2 YFSETQ. This CDR3 is built from 17 residues. In DNA form, the CDR3 reads TGCGCCAGCAGCGGGCTGACAGGGGGCTCTGGGGCCAACGTCCTGACTTTC. Amino acids: CASSGLTGGSGANVLTF.

V usage is TRBV7-3 and J usage is TRBJ2-1, with D possibly being TRBD1 (6 bases). The V and J ends lost 4 bases and 8 bases respectively, with 21 bases between them. Germline V lookup: CDR1 SGHTA, CDR2 FQGTGA. The CDR3 length is 16 residues. CDR3 protein: CASSSGGGTSSDEQFF. The CDR3 DNA follows: TGTGCCAGCAGCTCTGGTGGTGGGACATCGTCCGATGAGCAGTTCTTC.